What follows are 24 T cell receptor beta chains derived from one specimen sequenced in a study of cytomegalovirus exposure and HLA in healthy donors. The PCR made use of 60 Vbeta and 13 Jbeta primers. Libraries were prepared by immunoSEQ multiplex PCR; TCRdb keeps only in-frame clonotypes and omits some of them. The data hold fewer than 150,000 clones, with roughly 73% observed a single time. The source material was PBMCs. The receptors were gathered from a human donor in good health.

V and J are TRBV6-6 and TRBJ1-6; D is unresolved. Germline values: CDR1 MNHNY, CDR2 SVGAGI (reference sequence). The CDR3 loop spans 14 amino acids. Deletions cut 2 bases from V and 4 bases from J, with 6 bases between. The CDR3, as DNA: TGTGCCAGCAGTTACGAGGAATATAATTCACCCCTCCACTTT. It codes for CASSYEEYNSPLHF.

The chain couples TRBV2 to TRBJ1-1, with D uncertain. CDR1 is SNHLY, CDR2 FYNNEI, per germline. Trimming pared 4 bases from V and 8 bases from J, leaving 14 bases between. The CDR3 is made up of 13 amino acids. The CDR3 here is CASSVIIEGEAFF. The CDR3 bases are TGTGCCAGCAGTGTCATAATAGAGGGCGAAGCTTTCTTT. The variable domain in full, completed from reference TRBV2 and TRBJ1-1, reads EPEVTQTPSHQVTQMGQEVILRCVPISNHLYFYWYRQILGQKVEFLVSFYNNEISEKSEIFDDQFSVERPDGSNFTLKIRSTKLEDSAMYFCASSVIIEGEAFFGQGTRLTVV.

The chain uses TRBV7-3 and TRBJ2-1; D call uncertain. V shed 6 bases and J shed 8 bases, with 20 bases lying between them. Germline V lookup: CDR1 SGHTA, CDR2 FQGTGA. CDR3 size: 15 residues. CDR3 region: CASSLGRRIIDEQFF. The CDR3 coding sequence is TGTGCCAGCAGTTTGGGCCGACGGATAATCGATGAGCAGTTCTTC.

This chain joins TRBV6-1 and TRBJ2-1, with D maybe TRBD2 (5 bases). This CDR3 has 14 residues. CDR1 and CDR2 (germline): MNHNS, SASEGT. V gave up 4 bases and J gave up 5 bases, with 12 bases separating them. CDR3 bases: TGTGCCAGCAGTGTTGAGGGTCTGAACAATGAGCAGTTCTTC. It specifies CASSVEGLNNEQFF.

V and J are TRBV11-3 and TRBJ1-1; no reliable D call. This CDR3 is 15 amino acids long. CDR1 and CDR2 from the germline V gene are SGHNT and YENEEA. V lost 0 bases and J 1 base, leaving 9 bases between the germline ends. CDR3 protein: CASSLDYSPNTEAFF. In DNA, the CDR3 is TGTGCCAGCAGCTTAGATTACAGCCCGAACACTGAAGCTTTCTTT.

V usage is TRBV5-1 and J usage is TRBJ2-3; perhaps TRBD1 as D (6 bases). Trimming stripped 2 bases from V and 3 bases from J, with 13 bases between. Germline CDR1 reads SGHRS; CDR2 reads YFSETQ. This CDR3 is built from 15 residues. CDR3 region: CASSLEQGRTDTQYF. CDR3 DNA sequence: TGCGCCAGCAGCTTAGAACAGGGACGGACAGATACGCAGTATTTT.

This clone was seen just once. This chain links TRBV7-6 with TRBJ2-7, with a possible D match to TRBD1 (5 bases). The CDR3 contains 15 residues. V lost 5 bases to trimming and J lost 4 bases, with 18 bases between them. Germline V gene sequence: CDR1 SGHVS, CDR2 FNYEAQ. The CDR3 coding sequence is TGTGCCAGCAGCCTCCAGGGATCCCCTCATTACGAGCAGTACTTC. Amino acid sequence: CASSLQGSPHYEQYF.

This clone was seen a few times. The chain is built from TRBV18 and TRBJ2-1; a weak D match, TRBD1 (5 bases). Trimming cost V 3 bases and J 9 bases, with 18 bases left between them. The CDR3 is made up of 15 amino acids. The germline gives CDR1 KGHSH, CDR2 LQKENI. CDR3 residues: CASSPGQVGLSEQFF. CDR3 sequence (DNA): TGTGCCAGCTCACCGGGGCAGGTAGGGTTGAGTGAGCAGTTCTTC.

This clone has a handful of counts. The chain carries TRBV19 and TRBJ1-2; TRBD1 is a possible D gene (5 bases). This CDR3 has 11 residues. V lost 7 bases, J lost 4 bases, and 7 bases lay in between. Germline-derived CDR1 and CDR2 are LNHDA and SQIVND (reference sequence). The CDR3, as DNA: TGTGCCAGTACGGGGGTCTATGGCTACACCTTC. It is translated as CASTGVYGYTF.

The chain carries TRBV6-1 and TRBJ2-1; D is unresolved. This CDR3 has 11 residues. Trimming pared 10 bases from V and 9 bases from J, leaving 13 bases between. CDR1 is MNHNS and CDR2 is SASEGT in the germline V gene. CDR3 in amino acids: CAIDPGSEQFF. CDR3 coding DNA: TGTGCCATCGATCCCGGGTCTGAGCAGTTCTTC.

J is TRBJ1-5 and V is TRBV27, with 7 bases lining up with TRBD1. V lost 0 bases and J lost 7; bases outside the gene matches: 12. The length of the CDR3 is 17 residues. Germline loops: CDR1 MNHEY, CDR2 SMNVEV (reference sequence). CDR3 protein: CASSLSRGGLGRQPQHF. In DNA form, the CDR3 reads TGTGCCAGCAGTTTATCACGAGGGGGCCTAGGTCGGCAGCCCCAGCATTTT.

This sequence joins TRBV7-3 and TRBJ1-1; a possible D gene is TRBD1 (6 bases). This CDR3 spans 16 amino acids. V gave up 4 bases and J gave up 1 base, with 16 bases separating them. Germline loops: CDR1 SGHTA, CDR2 FQGTGA. CDR3 in amino acids: CASSSTGVRGNTEAFF. DNA for the CDR3: TGTGCCAGCAGCTCAACGGGGGTCAGGGGGAACACTGAAGCTTTCTTT.

The gene calls are TRBV28 and TRBJ2-3; 10 nucleotides line up with TRBD2. Germline V gene sequence: CDR1 MDHEN, CDR2 SYDVKM. CDR3 length: 16 amino acids. V shed 0 bases and J 2 bases; nucleotides not matched to a gene: 2. The CDR3 sequence: CASSLWLAGDTDTQYF. The DNA for the CDR3 is TGTGCCAGCAGTTTATGGCTAGCGGGGGACACAGATACGCAGTATTTT.

The V call is TRBV30, the J call TRBJ1-6; TRBD1 matches at 8 bases. The V gene's germline CDR1 is GTSNPN and CDR2 SVGIG (reference sequence). The CDR3 extends over 14 amino acids. Trimming cost V 1 base and J 7 bases; bases outside gene matches: 3. This chain's CDR3 is CAWSAGQENSPLHF. In DNA form, the CDR3 reads TGTGCCTGGAGTGCGGGACAGGAAAATTCACCCCTCCACTTT.

V and J are TRBV6-1 and TRBJ2-5; D remains ambiguous. Trimming pared 8 bases from V and 1 base from J, leaving 17 bases between. This CDR3 is built from 15 residues. Germline-derived CDR1 and CDR2 are MNHNS and SASEGT. This chain's CDR3 is CASSSLYRFQETQYF. The CDR3 DNA sequence: TGTGCCAGCTCTTCCCTTTACAGATTCCAAGAGACCCAGTACTTC.

This chain links TRBV5-4 with TRBJ1-6; D unresolved. The CDR3 totals 13 residues. Germline V gene sequence: CDR1 SGHNT, CDR2 YYREEE (reference sequence). The germline V and J ends were trimmed by 2 bases and 6 bases, with 6 bases remaining between them. The CDR3 bases are TGTGCCAGCAGCTTCCCGGGTAATTCACCCCTCCACTTT. Its protein is CASSFPGNSPLHF.

This chain connects TRBV19 to TRBJ2-1; unclear D gene. This CDR3 comprises 13 residues. The germline V and J ends were trimmed by 6 bases and 2 bases, with 8 bases remaining between them. Germline assignment: CDR1 LNHDA and CDR2 SQIVND (reference sequence). CDR3 nucleotides: TGTGCCAGTAGCCCCTTAACCTACAATGAGCAGTTCTTC. It codes for CASSPLTYNEQFF. Full variable domain (remainder filled in from reference TRBV19 and TRBJ2-1): DGGITQSPKYLFRKEGQNVTLSCEQNLNHDAMYWYRQDPGQGLRLIYYSQIVNDFQKGDIAEGYSVSREKKESFPLTVTSAQKNPTAFYLCASSPLTYNEQFFGPGTRLTVL.

This chain joins TRBV9 and TRBJ2-5; D may be TRBD1 (7 bases). Trimming removed 2 bases at V and 2 bases at J, with 10 bases between. The CDR3 covers 14 residues. Germline loops: CDR1 SGDLS, CDR2 YYNGEE. The CDR3 loop is CASSVGGQQETQYF. The CDR3 region has the DNA TGTGCCAGCAGCGTGGGGGGACAGCAAGAGACCCAGTACTTC.

The CDR3 region is CASSLLASDITEAFF. In nucleotides, the CDR3 is TGTGCCAGCAGCTTGTTGGCCAGCGATATCACTGAAGCTTTCTTT. J is TRBJ1-1 and V is TRBV5-6, with D unclear. The CDR3 runs to 15 residues. With 1 base removed from V and 4 bases from J, the gap between germline ends came to 14 bases. Germline values: CDR1 SGHDT, CDR2 YYEEEE.

The gene calls are TRBV4-1 and TRBJ2-7; TRBD1 matches 11 bases. The CDR3 contains 17 residues. Looked up from germline, CDR1 is MGHRA and CDR2 is YSYEKL. J gave up 2 bases and V 0 bases, and 6 bases lay outside the gene matches. Here the CDR3 DNA reads TGCGCCAGCAGCCAAGATAGCGGGGACAGGGGGACCTACGAGCAGTACTTC. Amino acid sequence: CASSQDSGDRGTYEQYF.

This rearrangement joins TRBV6-1 to TRBJ2-7; possibly TRBD1 for D (5 bases). Trimming took 2 bases from V and 4 from J, leaving 12 bases between them. The CDR3 extends over 14 amino acids. Germline lookup yields CDR1 MNHNS and CDR2 SASEGT. Written as DNA, the CDR3 is TGTGCCAGCAGTGAAATTCAGGGCGCTTACGAGCAGTACTTC. Its translation: CASSEIQGAYEQYF.

The chain links TRBV27 to TRBJ2-7; unclear D gene. Looked up from germline, CDR1 is MNHEY and CDR2 is SMNVEV (reference sequence). There are 15 residues in the CDR3. V was trimmed by 6 bases and J by 3 bases, leaving 18 bases between them. The CDR3 here is CASRETLGLNYEQYF. CDR3 DNA sequence: TGTGCCAGCAGGGAGACTTTAGGATTGAACTACGAGCAGTACTTC.

V is TRBV4-1 and J is TRBJ2-1; no reliable D call. The CDR3 has 15 residues. V gave up 2 bases and J gave up 6 bases, with 14 bases separating them. Germline assignment: CDR1 MGHRA and CDR2 YSYEKL. CDR3 in DNA: TGCGCCAGCAGCCAACAGAGGTCCTCGGCCAATGAGCAGTTCTTC. It is translated as CASSQQRSSANEQFF.

CDR3 amino acids: CATSRDRGVGYEQYF. CDR3 coding DNA: TGTGCCACCAGCAGAGATCGGGGGGTAGGCTACGAGCAGTACTTC. The rearrangement joins TRBV15 to TRBJ2-7; 7 bases agree with TRBD2. CDR3 length equals 15 residues. CDR1 is LNHNV and CDR2 is YYDKDF in the germline V gene (reference sequence). With V trimmed by 0 bases and J by 3 bases, 5 bases remained unmatched.